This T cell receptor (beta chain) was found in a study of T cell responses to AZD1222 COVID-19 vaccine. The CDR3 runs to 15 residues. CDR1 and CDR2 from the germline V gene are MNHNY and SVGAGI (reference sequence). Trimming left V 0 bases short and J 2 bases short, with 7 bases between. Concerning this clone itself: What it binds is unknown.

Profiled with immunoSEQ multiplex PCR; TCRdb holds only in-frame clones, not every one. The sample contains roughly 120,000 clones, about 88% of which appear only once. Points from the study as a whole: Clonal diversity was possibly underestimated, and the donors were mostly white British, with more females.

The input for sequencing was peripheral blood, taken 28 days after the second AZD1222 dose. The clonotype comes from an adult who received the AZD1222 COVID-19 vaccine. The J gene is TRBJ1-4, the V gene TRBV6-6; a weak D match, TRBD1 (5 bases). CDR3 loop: CASSYSGQTNEKLFF. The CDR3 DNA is TGTGCCAGCAGTTACTCGGGGCAGACTAATGAAAAACTGTTTTTT.